This T cell receptor beta chain was obtained from a study of T cell responses to AZD1222 COVID-19 vaccine. CDR3 size: 12 residues. Germline loops: CDR1 SQVTM, CDR2 ANQGSEA. Trimming removed 4 bases at V and 7 bases at J, with 10 bases between. TCRdb's table, derived via immunoSEQ multiplex PCR, lists solely in-frame clones and lacks some. The table records about 94,000 clones, approximately 81% of them present only once. The chain uses TRBV29-1 and TRBJ1-4; D is unresolved. Source: peripheral blood, taken 28 days after the second AZD1222 dose. The receptor's source is an adult who received the AZD1222 COVID-19 vaccine. In DNA form, the CDR3 reads TGCAGCGTTGTGTCTTTAGGTGAAAAACTGTTTTTT. Translation: CSVVSLGEKLFF. Looking up the rest from reference TRBV29-1 and TRBJ1-4 gives the full variable domain: SAVISQKPSRDICQRGTSLTIQCQVDSQVTMMFWYRQQPGQSLTLIATANQGSEATYESGFVIDKFPISRPNLTFSTLTVSNMSPEDSSIYLCSVVSLGEKLFFGSGTQLSVL.